These 21 T cell receptor beta chains originate from one sample sequenced in a study of human T cells and chemical hapten exposure. TCRdb reprocessed the RACE reads via MiXCR and lists one record per CDR3 protein. The table shows roughly 130,000 distinct CDR3 sequences, with approximately 10% occurring only once. Time point indicated: patch test 3, about 24 weeks after DPC sensitization. Treatment given: therapeutic diphenylcyclopropenone sensitization with weekly scalp DPC. The sample was whole blood, taken in connection with sensitization to the hapten diphenylcyclopropenone (DPC). The receptors stem from a woman in her forties or fifties with alopecia areata. Some clones in this sample may be carry-over from other donors' samples.

This clonotype has only a few counts. V usage is TRBV30 and J usage is TRBJ2-7; TRBD1 aligns across 7 bases. Germline trimming cut 5 bases from V and 7 bases from J; bases unmatched to any gene: 11. Per the germline V gene, CDR1 is GTSNPN and CDR2 is SVGIG (reference sequence). The CDR3 extends over 13 amino acids. CDR3 loop: CAWDRGTGEEQYF. CDR3 DNA: TGTGCCTGGGATCGAGGAACAGGGGAAGAGCAGTACTTC.

This clonotype was recorded at least ten times. The chain has TRBV2 and TRBJ2-1; D gene ambiguous. Trimming stripped 3 bases from V and 9 bases from J, with 3 bases between. This CDR3 contains 10 residues. Germline V gene data show CDR1 as SNHLY and CDR2 as FYNNEI. The DNA of the CDR3 is TGTGCCAGCAGTGAGGTTGAGCAGTTCTTC. It codes for CASSEVEQFF.

This clonotype was seen ten or more times. The J gene is TRBJ2-6, the V gene TRBV15; D is unresolved. The V gene lost 0 bases and the J gene lost 2 bases, with 5 bases spanning the gap. From germline, CDR1 is LNHNV and CDR2 YYDKDF (reference sequence). The CDR3 contains 15 residues. The CDR3 protein is CATSRDFPGANVLTF. The CDR3 DNA reads as TGTGCCACCAGCAGAGATTTCCCTGGGGCCAACGTCCTGACTTTC. The full variable domain, its missing parts supplied by reference TRBV15 and TRBJ2-6, is DAMVIQNPRYQVTQFGKPVTLSCSQTLNHNVMYWYQQKSSQAPKLLFHYYDKDFNNEADTPDNFQSRRPNTSFCFLDIRSPGLGDTAMYLCATSRDFPGANVLTFGAGSRLTVL.

This clonotype was picked up a small number of times. The genes are TRBV7-2 and TRBJ1-6, with 10 positions matching TRBD1. CDR3 size: 19 residues. V shed 5 bases and J 4 bases; nucleotides not matched to a gene: 14. Germline V gene sequence: CDR1 SGHTA, CDR2 FQGNSA. The CDR3 region has the DNA TGTGCCAGCAGCCCCAGGATGGGGACAGGGGACAATTATAATTCACCCCTCCACTTT. Translating it yields CASSPRMGTGDNYNSPLHF.

This clonotype was counted a few times. V is TRBV12-3 or TRBV12-4 and J is TRBJ2-3, with 8 bases matching TRBD2. Losses at the gene ends were 4 bases for V and 0 bases for J; bases not matched to a gene: 6. This CDR3 spans 16 amino acids. CDR3 nucleotide sequence: TGTGCCAGCAGTTCCCGGTTAGCGGGGAGCACAGATACGCAGTATTTT. Its protein is CASSSRLAGSTDTQYF.

This clonotype has only a few counts. The J gene is TRBJ2-1, the V gene TRBV2, with TRBD2 identical over 12 bases. The CDR3 contains 16 residues. Losses at the gene ends were 1 base for V and 4 bases for J; bases not matched to a gene: 2. Germline values: CDR1 SNHLY, CDR2 FYNNEI. DNA for the CDR3: TGTGCCAGCAGTGAAGGGACTAGCGGGGAGTACAATGAGCAGTTCTTC. It is translated as CASSEGTSGEYNEQFF.

This clonotype came up a few times. This rearrangement joins TRBV7-9 to TRBJ1-3; no clear D. CDR3 size: 12 residues. Germline values: CDR1 SEHNR, CDR2 FQNEAQ (reference sequence). The V end lost 8 bases, the J end lost 4 bases, and 9 bases lay between the germline ends. The CDR3 sequence: CASSLSGNTIYF. CDR3 coding DNA: TGTGCCAGCTCCCTTTCAGGAAACACCATATATTTT.

The gene calls are TRBV28 and TRBJ2-5; D tentatively reads TRBD1 or TRBD2 (5 bases each). The CDR3 runs 14 residues. Germline lookup yields CDR1 MDHEN and CDR2 SYDVKM. Trimming cost V 3 bases and J 3 bases, with 11 bases left between them. For the CDR3, the DNA is TGTGCCAGCAGTTTTAGGGACGGAAAAGAGACCCAGTACTTC. Protein sequence: CASSFRDGKETQYF.

The CDR3, as DNA: TGTGCCAGCAGCCCATCCCCAACAGGGGTCACTGAAGCTTTCTTT. This codes for CASSPSPTGVTEAFF. The chain combines TRBV13 with TRBJ1-1, with 7 bases matching TRBD1. Germline loops: CDR1 PRHDT, CDR2 FYEKMQ (reference sequence). This CDR3 has 15 amino acids. J was trimmed by 4 bases and V by 5 bases; bases with no gene match: 10.

This clonotype was recorded a few times. This chain links TRBV7-3 with TRBJ2-1, with 7 bases lining up with TRBD2. V shed 5 bases, J shed 6 bases, and the junction held 10 bases outside the gene matches. Germline loops: CDR1 SGHTA, CDR2 FQGTGA. The CDR3 length is 15 residues. Written as DNA, the CDR3 is TGTGCCAGCAGCCCGGGGGTATGGACTAGCAATGAGCAGTTCTTC. Residues: CASSPGVWTSNEQFF.

This chain joins TRBV20-1 and TRBJ2-1, with 11 nucleotides matching TRBD2. The CDR3 covers 20 residues. The germline V gene has CDR1 DFQATT and CDR2 SNEGSKA (reference sequence). V lost 3 bases and J lost 0; bases outside the gene matches: 16. CDR3 DNA: TGCAGTGCTAGCGTTTCACTAGCGGGGGAGTCCCAAAGCTCCTACAATGAGCAGTTCTTC. It codes for CSASVSLAGESQSSYNEQFF.

This clonotype showed up just a few times. CDR3 sequence: CAWSLAGGPAQYF. The CDR3 DNA follows: TGTGCCTGGAGTTTAGCGGGAGGGCCGGCGCAGTATTTT. V is TRBV30 and J is TRBJ2-3; TRBD2 matches at 11 bases. Losses at the gene ends were 2 bases for V and 10 bases for J; bases not matched to a gene: 5. In germline, CDR1 is GTSNPN, CDR2 SVGIG (reference sequence). CDR3 length: 13 residues.

This clonotype was seen a few times. V is TRBV27 and J is TRBJ2-2, with TRBD2 matching 9 bases. V lost 2 bases and J lost 7; bases outside the gene matches: 8. CDR1 MNHEY and CDR2 SMNVEV come from the germline V gene (reference sequence). The CDR3 runs 16 residues. The CDR3 region has the DNA TGTGCCAGCAGTTTAAACGTAGCGGGAGTTATCGGGGAGCTGTTTTTT. This translates into CASSLNVAGVIGELFF.

Concerning this clonotype itself: A much larger clone lies a single base off, so this may be a read error. The chain uses TRBV29-1 and TRBJ2-3; 11 bases agree with TRBD2. The length of the CDR3 is 17 residues. V lost 3 bases, J lost 4 bases, and 12 bases stayed unmatched. The germline V gene encodes CDR1 SQVTM and CDR2 ANQGSEA. CDR3 DNA sequence: TGCAGCGTTGAGGGGGCTAGCGGGAGGTTAGTTCCAGATACGCAGTATTTT. It is translated as CSVEGASGRLVPDTQYF.

This clonotype was seen at least ten times. The V and J genes are TRBV20-1 and TRBJ1-5, with TRBD1 matching 11 bases. With V trimmed by 5 bases and J by 4 bases, 4 bases remained unmatched. Germline CDR1 is DFQATT and CDR2 is SNEGSKA (reference sequence). This CDR3 has 14 amino acids. The chain's CDR3 is CSAPGQGANQPQHF. CDR3 coding DNA: TGCAGTGCTCCCGGACAGGGGGCTAATCAGCCCCAGCATTTT.

The rearrangement joins TRBV9 to TRBJ2-7; no clear D. CDR3 length: 12 residues. The V gene's germline CDR1 is SGDLS and CDR2 YYNGEE. V dropped 4 bases and J dropped 5 bases, with 10 bases sitting between them. The CDR3 protein is CASSSSLDEQYF. The CDR3 region has the DNA TGTGCCAGCAGCTCCTCTCTAGACGAGCAGTACTTC.

The rearrangement joins TRBV29-1 to TRBJ1-1, with no clear D. V lost 0 bases and J 10 bases, leaving 9 bases between the germline ends. The germline V gene encodes CDR1 SQVTM and CDR2 ANQGSEA. The CDR3 has 11 residues. The CDR3 DNA reads TGCAGCGTTGAAGATCTGGGATTAGCTTTCTTT. Translating gives CSVEDLGLAFF.

This clonotype was seen a handful of times. Compared with germline, one end of the junction differs, possibly owing to a read error. The J gene is TRBJ1-6, the V gene TRBV6-5; D is possibly TRBD1 (5 bases). The CDR3 covers 12 residues. Germline-derived CDR1 and CDR2 are MNHEY and SVGAGI. The CDR3 bases are TGTGCCAGCAGCTACTGGGGGGAACCCCTCCACTTT. Translated, it gives CASSYWGEPLHF.

In this sample, this clonotype turned up a few times. The gene calls are TRBV5-6 and TRBJ2-6, with 10 nucleotides matching TRBD1. V lost 3 bases to trimming and J lost 1 base; unmatched junction nucleotides: 7. The CDR3 is 18 residues long. Germline CDR1 is SGHDT and CDR2 is YYEEEE. The CDR3, as DNA: TGTGCCAGCAGCTACCCGACAGGGGGCATTTCTGGGGCCAACGTCCTGACTTTC. Protein sequence: CASSYPTGGISGANVLTF.

The sample holds a few counts of this clonotype. The V call is TRBV18, the J call TRBJ1-5; D uncertain. This CDR3 region has 14 residues. Germline values: CDR1 KGHSH, CDR2 LQKENI. V was clipped by 2 bases and J by 0 bases, with 5 bases between them. CDR3 protein: CASSPGDSNQPQHF. The CDR3, as DNA: TGTGCCAGCTCACCAGGGGATAGCAATCAGCCCCAGCATTTT.

Notes on this clonotype: One end of the junction is discordant with germline, which a read error may explain. This chain joins TRBV28 and TRBJ1-5; D ambiguous. The CDR3 is made up of 15 amino acids. Germline CDR1 and CDR2: MDHEN and SYDVKM. CDR3 DNA sequence: TGTGCCAGCAGAATGGACCACTTAAGCAATCAGTCCCAGCATTTT. Protein sequence: CASRMDHLSNQSQHF.